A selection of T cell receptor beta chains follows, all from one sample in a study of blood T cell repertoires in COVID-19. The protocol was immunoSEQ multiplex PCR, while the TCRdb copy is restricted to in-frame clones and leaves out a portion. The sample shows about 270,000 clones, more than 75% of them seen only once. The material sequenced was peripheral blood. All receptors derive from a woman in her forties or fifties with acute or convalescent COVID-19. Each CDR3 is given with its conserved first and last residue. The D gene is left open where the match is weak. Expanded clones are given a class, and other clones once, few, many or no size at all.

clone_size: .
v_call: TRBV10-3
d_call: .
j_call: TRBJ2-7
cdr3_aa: CAINQAYSYEQYF
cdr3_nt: TGTGCCATCAACCAGGCCTACTCCTACGAGCAGTACTTC

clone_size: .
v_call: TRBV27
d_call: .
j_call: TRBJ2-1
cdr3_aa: CASSLAGPSYNEQFF
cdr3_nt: TGTGCCAGCAGTTTAGCGGGCCCCTCCTACAATGAGCAGTTCTTC

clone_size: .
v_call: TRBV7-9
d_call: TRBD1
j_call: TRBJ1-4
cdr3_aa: CASSFGQGNEKLFF
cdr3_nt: TGTGCCAGCAGCTTCGGACAGGGCAATGAAAAACTGTTTTTT

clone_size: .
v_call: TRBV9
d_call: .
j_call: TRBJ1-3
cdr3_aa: CASSVLGGGNTIYF
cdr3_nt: TGTGCCAGCAGCGTGTTGGGAGGAGGAAACACCATATATTTT

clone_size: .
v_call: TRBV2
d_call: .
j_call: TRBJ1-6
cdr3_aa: CASQGQLYNSPLHF
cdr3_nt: TGTGCCAGCCAAGGACAGTTATATAATTCACCCCTCCACTTT

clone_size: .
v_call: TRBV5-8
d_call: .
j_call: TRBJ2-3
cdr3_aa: CASSDYVGTDTQYF
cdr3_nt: TGTGCCAGCAGTGACTATGTAGGCACAGATACGCAGTATTTT

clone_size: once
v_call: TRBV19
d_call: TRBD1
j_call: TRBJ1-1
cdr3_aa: CASSDRGGSVAFF
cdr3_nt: TGTGCCAGTAGTGACAGGGGAGGGAGTGTGGCTTTCTTT

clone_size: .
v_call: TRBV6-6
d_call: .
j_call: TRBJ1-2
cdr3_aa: CASSYSTYDSYGYTF
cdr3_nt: TGTGCCAGCAGTTACTCGACCTATGACAGCTATGGCTACACCTTC

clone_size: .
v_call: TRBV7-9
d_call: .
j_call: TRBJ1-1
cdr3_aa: CASSPAPLRVVF
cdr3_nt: TGTGCCAGCAGCCCCGCCCCTCTCAGGGTAGTCTTT

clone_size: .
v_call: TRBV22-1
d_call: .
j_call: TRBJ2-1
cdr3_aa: CPGSVLPQGHVYNEQFF
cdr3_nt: TGTCCTGGGAGCGTCTTGCCCCAGGGACACGTATACAATGAGCAGTTCTTC

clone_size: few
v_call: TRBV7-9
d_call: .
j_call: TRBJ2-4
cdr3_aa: CASSAGLRGAKNIQYF
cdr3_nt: TGTGCCAGCAGCGCCGGACTACGCGGAGCCAAAAACATTCAGTACTTC

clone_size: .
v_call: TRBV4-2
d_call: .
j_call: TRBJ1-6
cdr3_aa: CASSRGSSSYNSPLHF
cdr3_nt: TGTGCCAGCAGCCGCGGTTCAAGCTCCTATAATTCACCCCTCCACTTT

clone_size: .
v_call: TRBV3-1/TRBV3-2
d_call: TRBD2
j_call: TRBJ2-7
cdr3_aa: CASSQFRAGAYEQYF
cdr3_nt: TGTGCCAGCAGCCAATTCCGAGCGGGAGCCTACGAGCAGTACTTC

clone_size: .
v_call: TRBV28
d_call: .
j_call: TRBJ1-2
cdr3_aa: CASSETGKVGYTF
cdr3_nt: TGTGCCAGCAGTGAAACAGGGAAAGTGGGCTACACCTTC

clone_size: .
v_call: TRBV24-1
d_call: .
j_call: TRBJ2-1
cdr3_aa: CATSAGVAVYNEQFF
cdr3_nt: TGTGCCACCAGTGCTGGGGTAGCGGTCTACAATGAGCAGTTCTTC

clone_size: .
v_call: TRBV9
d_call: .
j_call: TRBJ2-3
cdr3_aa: CASSVWARAGDTQYF
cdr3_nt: TGTGCCAGCAGCGTATGGGCCAGGGCAGGAGATACGCAGTATTTT

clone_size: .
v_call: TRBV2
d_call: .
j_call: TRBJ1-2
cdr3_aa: CASSDWAPANYGYTF
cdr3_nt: TGTGCCAGCAGTGATTGGGCACCAGCTAACTATGGCTACACCTTC

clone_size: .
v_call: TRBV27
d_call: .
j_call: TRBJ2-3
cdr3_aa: CASRRSDTDTQYF
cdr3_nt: TGTGCCAGCAGGCGGTCGGACACAGATACGCAGTATTTT

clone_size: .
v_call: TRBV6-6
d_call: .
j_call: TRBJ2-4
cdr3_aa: CASSSESPKNIQYF
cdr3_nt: TGTGCCAGCAGTTCCGAGTCACCCAAAAACATTCAGTACTTC

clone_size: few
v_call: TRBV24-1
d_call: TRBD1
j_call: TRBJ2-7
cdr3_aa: CATSDLLRDRGSSGTYEQYF
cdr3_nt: TGTGCCACCAGTGATTTGCTACGGGACAGGGGGTCATCGGGAACCTACGAGCAGTACTTC

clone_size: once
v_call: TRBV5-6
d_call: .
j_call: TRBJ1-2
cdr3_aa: CASSPGPGQYYGYTF
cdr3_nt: TGTGCCAGCAGCCCTGGGCCCGGACAGTACTATGGCTACACCTTC

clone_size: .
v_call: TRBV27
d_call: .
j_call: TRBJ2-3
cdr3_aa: CASSFLRAADTQYF
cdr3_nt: TGTGCCAGCAGTTTCTTGAGGGCGGCAGATACGCAGTATTTT

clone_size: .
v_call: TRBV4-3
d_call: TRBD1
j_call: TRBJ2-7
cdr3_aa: CASSLTTQGFYEQYF
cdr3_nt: TGCGCCAGCAGCCTCACTACACAGGGGTTTTACGAGCAGTACTTC

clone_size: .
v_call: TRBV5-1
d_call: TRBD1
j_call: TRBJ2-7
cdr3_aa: CASSSDRGHEQYF
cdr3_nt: TGCGCCAGCAGCTCGGACAGGGGCCACGAGCAGTACTTC

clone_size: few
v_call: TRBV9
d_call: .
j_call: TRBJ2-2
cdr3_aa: CASSVAPVRGGGELFF
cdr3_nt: TGTGCCAGCAGCGTAGCCCCCGTAAGGGGGGGCGGGGAGCTGTTTTTT

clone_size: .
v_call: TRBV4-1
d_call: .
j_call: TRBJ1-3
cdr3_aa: CASSRSTGDRGNTIYF
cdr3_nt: TGCGCCAGCAGCCGTAGTACGGGTGATCGTGGAAACACCATATATTTT

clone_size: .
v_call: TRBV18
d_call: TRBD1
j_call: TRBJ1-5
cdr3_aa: CASSLLGGGNQPQHF
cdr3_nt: TGTGCCAGCTCCCTACTAGGGGGCGGCAATCAGCCCCAGCATTTT

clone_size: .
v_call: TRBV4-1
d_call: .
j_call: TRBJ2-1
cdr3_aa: CASSQDVGLAKYNEQFF
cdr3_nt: TGCGCCAGCAGCCAAGATGTAGGCCTAGCGAAATACAATGAGCAGTTCTTC

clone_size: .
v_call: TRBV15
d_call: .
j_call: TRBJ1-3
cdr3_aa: CATSRPTENRNTIYF
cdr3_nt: TGTGCCACCAGCAGGCCTACAGAAAACAGAAACACCATATATTTT

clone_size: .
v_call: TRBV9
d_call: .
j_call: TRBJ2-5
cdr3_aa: CASSPSQGLQETQYF
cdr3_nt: TGTGCCAGCAGCCCATCGCAGGGTCTGCAAGAGACCCAGTACTTC

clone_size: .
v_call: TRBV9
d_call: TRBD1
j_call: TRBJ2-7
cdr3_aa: CASSSGTGGEQYF
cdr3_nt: TGTGCCAGCAGCTCCGGGACAGGGGGCGAGCAGTACTTC

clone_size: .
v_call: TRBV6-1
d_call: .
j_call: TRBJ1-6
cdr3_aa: CASSDQQIYNSPLHF
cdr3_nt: TGTGCCAGCAGTGACCAACAGATCTATAATTCACCCCTCCACTTT

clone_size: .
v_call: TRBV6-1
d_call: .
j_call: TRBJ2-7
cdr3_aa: CASSEDSLSEQYF
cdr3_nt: TGTGCCAGCAGTGAAGACAGTCTATCCGAGCAGTACTTC

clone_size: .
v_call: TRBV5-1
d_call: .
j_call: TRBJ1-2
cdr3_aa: CASSSGTVGYGYTF
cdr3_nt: TGCGCCAGCAGCTCCGGGACTGTGGGCTATGGCTACACCTTC

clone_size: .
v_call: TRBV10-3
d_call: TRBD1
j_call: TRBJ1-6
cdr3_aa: CAISDLRGSGGSYNSPLHF
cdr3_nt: TGTGCCATCAGTGACCTTCGGGGCTCAGGGGGCTCCTATAATTCACCCCTCCACTTT

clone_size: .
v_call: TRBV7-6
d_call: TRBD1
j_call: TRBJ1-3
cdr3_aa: CASSPTTGKTGNTIYF
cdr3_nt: TGTGCCAGCAGCCCAACGACAGGGAAAACTGGAAACACCATATATTTT

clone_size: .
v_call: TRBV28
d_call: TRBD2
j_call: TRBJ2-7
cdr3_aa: CASSPAAGVLYEQYF
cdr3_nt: TGTGCCAGCAGCCCGGCAGCGGGAGTCCTCTACGAGCAGTACTTC

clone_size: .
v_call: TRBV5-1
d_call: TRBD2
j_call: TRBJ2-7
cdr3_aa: CASSHLGGGSYEQYF
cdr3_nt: TGCGCCAGCAGCCACCTCGGGGGGGGGAGCTACGAGCAGTACTTC

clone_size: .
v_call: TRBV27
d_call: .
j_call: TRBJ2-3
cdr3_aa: CASSLSPADTQYF
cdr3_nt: TGTGCCAGCAGTCTATCCCCAGCAGATACGCAGTATTTT

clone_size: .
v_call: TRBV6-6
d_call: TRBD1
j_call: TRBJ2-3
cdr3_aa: CASSYSGTGSTDTQYF
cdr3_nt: TGTGCCAGCAGTTACTCGGGGACAGGAAGCACAGATACGCAGTATTTT

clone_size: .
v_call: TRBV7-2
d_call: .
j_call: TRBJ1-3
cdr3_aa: CASSLGATGGNTIYF
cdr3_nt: TGTGCCAGCAGCTTAGGGGCGACGGGGGGAAACACCATATATTTT

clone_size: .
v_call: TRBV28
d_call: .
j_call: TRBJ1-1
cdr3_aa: CASSLFRGNTEAFF
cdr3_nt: TGTGCCAGCAGTTTATTTAGGGGCAACACTGAAGCTTTCTTT

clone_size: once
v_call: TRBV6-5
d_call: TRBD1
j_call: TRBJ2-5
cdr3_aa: CASSSGKRGLETQYF
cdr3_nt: TGTGCCAGCAGTTCGGGTAAAAGGGGGCTGGAGACCCAGTACTTC

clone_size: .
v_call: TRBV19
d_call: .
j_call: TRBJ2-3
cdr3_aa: CASSIQGISRADTQYF
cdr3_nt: TGTGCCAGTAGTATTCAGGGGATCTCCAGGGCAGATACGCAGTATTTT

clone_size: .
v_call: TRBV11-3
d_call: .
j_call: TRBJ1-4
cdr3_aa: CASSLGTGGALFF
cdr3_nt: TGTGCCAGCAGCTTAGGAACAGGCGGAGCACTGTTTTTT

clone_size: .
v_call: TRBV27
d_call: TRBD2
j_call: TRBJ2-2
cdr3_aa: CASSPLGLAGVAGELFF
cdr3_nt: TGTGCCAGCAGTCCCCTCGGACTAGCGGGAGTGGCCGGGGAGCTGTTTTTT

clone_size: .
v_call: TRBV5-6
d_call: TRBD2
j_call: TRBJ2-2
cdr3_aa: CASSLPGLAVTGELFF
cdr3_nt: TGTGCCAGCAGCTTGCCGGGACTAGCGGTCACCGGGGAGCTGTTTTTT

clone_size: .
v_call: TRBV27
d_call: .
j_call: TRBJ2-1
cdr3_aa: CASSLTRNEQFF
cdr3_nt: TGTGCCAGCAGTTTAACGCGGAATGAGCAGTTCTTC

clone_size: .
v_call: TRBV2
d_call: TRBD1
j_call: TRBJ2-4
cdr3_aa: CASSGQGVRIQYF
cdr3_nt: TGTGCCAGCAGTGGTCAGGGGGTCCGCATTCAGTACTTC

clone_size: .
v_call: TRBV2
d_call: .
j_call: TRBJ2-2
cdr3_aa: CASSLLSTGELFF
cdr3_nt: TGTGCCAGCAGTCTTTTGAGCACCGGGGAGCTGTTTTTT

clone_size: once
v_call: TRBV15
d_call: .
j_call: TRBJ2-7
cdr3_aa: CATSRDLGYEQYF
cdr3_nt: TGTGCCACCAGCAGAGATCTAGGCTACGAGCAGTACTTC

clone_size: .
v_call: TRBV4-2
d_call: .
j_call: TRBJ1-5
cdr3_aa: CASSQDLAVNQPQHF
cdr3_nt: TGTGCCAGCAGCCAAGATCTGGCAGTTAATCAGCCCCAGCATTTT

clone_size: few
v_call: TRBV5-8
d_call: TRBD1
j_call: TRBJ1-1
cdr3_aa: CASKIYRGNTEAFF
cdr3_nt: TGTGCCAGCAAAATTTACAGGGGGAACACTGAAGCTTTCTTT

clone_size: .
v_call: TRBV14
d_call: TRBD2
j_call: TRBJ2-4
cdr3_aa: CASSQDWLAGDFSKNIQYF
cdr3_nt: TGTGCCAGCAGCCAAGATTGGCTAGCGGGTGACTTCTCCAAAAACATTCAGTACTTC

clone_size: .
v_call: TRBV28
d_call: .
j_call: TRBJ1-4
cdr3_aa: CASTNYRDIGVADNEKLFF
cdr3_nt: TGTGCCAGCACCAACTACCGGGACATAGGGGTCGCGGATAATGAAAAACTGTTTTTT